The rows below give T cell receptor beta chains drawn from one sample of a study of human T cells and chemical hapten exposure. TCRdb re-called the RACE reads through MiXCR, storing one row per CDR3 protein. The sample records roughly 360,000 distinct CDR3 sequences, about 4.8% being singletons. The source was whole blood, collected in connection with sensitization to the hapten diphenylcyclopropenone (DPC). These TCRs come from a woman aged 50 to 60 with alopecia areata. Some clones in this sample may be carry-over from other donors' samples. The CDR3 runs from the conserved cysteine through the conserved F or W. The order of the fields is clone size, D gene, J gene, V gene, CDR3 DNA, CDR3 protein. The D gene is left open where the match is weak. Where a row states a size, it is once, few, many or the class of an expanded clone; other rows omit it.

many	NA	TRBJ2-3	TRBV4-3	TGCGCCAGCAGCCAAGGACGGGCGAATACGCAGTATTTT	CASSQGRANTQYF
many	TRBD2	TRBJ2-1	TRBV6-2/TRBV6-3	TGTGCCAGCAGTCCAAATCTAGCGGGAGGGCCCCATGAGCAGTTCTTC	CASSPNLAGGPHEQFF
many	NA	TRBJ1-1	TRBV29-1	TGCAGCGTTGATCCGGGGACGGAAGCTTTCTTT	CSVDPGTEAFF
many	TRBD1	TRBJ1-2	TRBV28	TGTGCCAGCAGTTTTGGACAGGGGGCCTATGGCTACACCTTC	CASSFGQGAYGYTF
NA	NA	TRBJ2-7	TRBV5-1	TGCGCCAGCAGCAGCCGCCGGGAACCCCCCTCCTACGAGCAGTACTTC	CASSSRREPPSYEQYF
many	TRBD1	TRBJ2-3	TRBV30	TGTTCCGCCCACAGGGGAGATACGCAGTATTTT	CSAHRGDTQYF
NA	NA	TRBJ1-4	TRBV7-9	TGTGCCAGCAGCTTCCCTCTCAGGGGAGGAATTGAAAAACTGTTTTTT	CASSFPLRGGIEKLFF
many	NA	TRBJ2-6	TRBV7-8	TGTGCCTGGGGGGGCAGACGAAACTCTGGGGCCAACGTCCTGACTTTC	CAWGGRRNSGANVLTF
few	NA	TRBJ2-3	TRBV18	TGTGCCAGCTCACCACAGGGCCTGGATACGCAGTATTTT	CASSPQGLDTQYF
many	NA	TRBJ2-1	TRBV20-1	TGCAGTGCCAACCCGTCGGGGACTCCCCTCCACAATGAGCAGTTCTTC	CSANPSGTPLHNEQFF
NA	NA	TRBJ2-1	TRBV7-2	TGTGCCAGCAGCCGGGACCCGGCCAGCAATGAGCAGTTCTTC	CASSRDPASNEQFF
NA	TRBD2	TRBJ2-3	TRBV12-3/TRBV12-4	TGTGCCAGTCAAACTAGCGGGGGGACAGATACGCAGTATTTT	CASQTSGGTDTQYF
NA	NA	TRBJ2-3	TRBV5-5	TGTGCCAGCACGGGTCTCACAGATACGCAGTATTTT	CASTGLTDTQYF
few	NA	TRBJ1-1	TRBV6-5	TGTGCCAGCAGGAGTCAGGAGGACACTGAAGCTTTCTTT	CASRSQEDTEAFF
few	TRBD2	TRBJ2-5	TRBV4-3	TGCGCCAGCAGCCACAGGCCACTAGCGGCACAAGAGACCCAGTACTTC	CASSHRPLAAQETQYF
many	NA	TRBJ1-6	TRBV12-3/TRBV12-4	TGTGCCAGCAGACCCAGGGATTCACCCCTCCACTTT	CASRPRDSPLHF
many	TRBD1	TRBJ2-1	TRBV5-5	TGTGCCAGCAGCTTGTTGGACAGGGTATACAATGAGCAGTTCTTC	CASSLLDRVYNEQFF
few	TRBD2	TRBJ2-7	TRBV5-1	TGCGCCAGCAGCCTATCTAGCGGACCCCCGTACTTC	CASSLSSGPPYF
few	NA	TRBJ2-3	TRBV29-1	TGCAGCGTTGAAGGGACCGCGGAGAGCACAGATACGCAGTATTTT	CSVEGTAESTDTQYF
many	NA	TRBJ1-2	TRBV29-1	TGCAGCGTTGTACGGGTAGCTAACTATGGCTACACCTTC	CSVVRVANYGYTF
few	NA	TRBJ2-3	TRBV5-1	TGCGCCAGCAGCAATGGACAGCATTCTAGCACAGATACGCAGTATTTT	CASSNGQHSSTDTQYF
many	TRBD1	TRBJ2-3	TRBV20-1	TGCAGCCCGGGGACAGGGATGTGGGATACGCAGTATTTT	CSPGTGMWDTQYF
NA	NA	TRBJ2-5	TRBV9	TGTGCCAGCAGCGTTGGGGCGGGACCGGGGTCGGAGACCCAGTACTTC	CASSVGAGPGSETQYF
NA	NA	TRBJ1-5	TRBV19	TGTGCCAGTAGTGGCCCGTTCGCCCAGCATTTT	CASSGPFAQHF
many	TRBD1	TRBJ1-1	TRBV12-3/TRBV12-4	TGTGCCAGCAGTTCTACAGGGGACACTGAAGCTTTCTTT	CASSSTGDTEAFF
NA	NA	TRBJ2-1	TRBV4-3	TGCGCCAGCAGCCAAGATCTCTCGGGGACCTACAATGAGCAGTTCTTC	CASSQDLSGTYNEQFF
many	NA	TRBJ2-7	TRBV6-5	TGTGCCAGCAGTAAACATCAGGTTTACGAGCAGTACTTC	CASSKHQVYEQYF
few	NA	TRBJ2-3	TRBV30	TGTGCCTGGAGTGTAAGCGGGTACACAGATACGCAGTATTTT	CAWSVSGYTDTQYF
many	TRBD1	TRBJ2-7	TRBV5-6	TGTGCCAGCAGCGCCTGGGACAGGGGGAGGGAGCAGTACTTC	CASSAWDRGREQYF
many	NA	TRBJ2-1	TRBV24-1	TGTGCCACCAGTGACTTCCGCCGGGGGAAGCAGTTCTTC	CATSDFRRGKQFF
many	TRBD2	TRBJ2-1	TRBV12-3/TRBV12-4	TGTGCCAGCAGTTTAGGCCCACTAGCGGGAGGCCGAGAGCAGTTCTTC	CASSLGPLAGGREQFF
few	TRBD1	TRBJ1-6	TRBV3-1	TGTGCCAGCAGCCCCATTGGGGCAGGGGGCAAGAATTCACCCCTCCACTTT	CASSPIGAGGKNSPLHF
many	NA	TRBJ2-1	TRBV3-1	TGTGCCAGCAGCCAAGATAGGGAGAATGAGCAGTTCTTC	CASSQDRENEQFF
many	TRBD1	TRBJ1-5	TRBV3-1	TGTGCCAGCAGCGCCCGACAGGGTTCAAGACAGCCCCAGCATTTT	CASSARQGSRQPQHF
few	NA	TRBJ1-1	TRBV6-2/TRBV6-3	TGTGCCAGCAGTCGCAACACAGGCGGAGGGACTTTCTTT	CASSRNTGGGTFF
few	NA	TRBJ1-3	TRBV7-2	TGTGCCAGCAGCTTCCAGGGATTATCTGGAAACACCATATATTTT	CASSFQGLSGNTIYF
few	NA	TRBJ2-1	TRBV6-2/TRBV6-3	TGTGCCAGCAGTTCTCTGTGGATTACCTACAATGAGCAGTTCTTC	CASSSLWITYNEQFF
many	NA	TRBJ2-7	TRBV11-2	TGTGCCAGCAGCTCTCGCGGGGCCGGGAGTAATGAGCAGTACTTC	CASSSRGAGSNEQYF
many	NA	TRBJ2-1	TRBV6-5	TGTGCCAGCAGGGGTGGAGCATCCTACAATGAGCAGTTCTTC	CASRGGASYNEQFF
many	TRBD2	TRBJ2-3	TRBV4-1	TGCGCCAGCAGCCAAGAGGGGATGGCGGGGGGGGTGGATACGCAGTATTTT	CASSQEGMAGGVDTQYF